The clone carrying this T cell receptor beta chain was seen repeatedly, ten times or more. This sample is drawn from a study of glioma-infiltrating T cells. TCR alpha and beta CDR3 regions were amplified from RNA using iRepertoire nested multiplex PCR. TCRdb ran MiXCR on the multiplex PCR reads and lists one entry per CDR3 protein. This table has around 100,000 distinct CDR3 sequences, about 28% appearing once. Germline CDR1 reads MGHDK; CDR2 reads SYGVNS. V gave up 5 bases and J gave up 7 bases; unmatched junction bases: 5. This CDR3 is built from 13 residues. Sequenced sample: glioma tissue, nonneoplastic brain tissue, or PBMCs (not recorded which). This sequence originates from a human donor with low-grade glioma or glioblastoma, undergoing nonglioma brain surgery, or in good health (not recorded which). This chain links TRBV25-1 with TRBJ2-1; 7 nucleotides match TRBD2. CDR3 region: CASSRTRSNEQFF. In nucleotides, the CDR3 is TGTGCCAGCAGTAGGACTAGGTCGAATGAGCAGTTCTTC.